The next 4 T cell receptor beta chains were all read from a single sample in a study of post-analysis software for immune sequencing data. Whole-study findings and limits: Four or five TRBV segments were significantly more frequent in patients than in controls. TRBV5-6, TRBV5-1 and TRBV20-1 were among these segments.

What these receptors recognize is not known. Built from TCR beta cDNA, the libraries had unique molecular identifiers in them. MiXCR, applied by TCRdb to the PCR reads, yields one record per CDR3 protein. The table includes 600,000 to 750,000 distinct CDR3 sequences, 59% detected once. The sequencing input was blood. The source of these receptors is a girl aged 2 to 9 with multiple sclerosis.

As DNA, the CDR3 is TGTGCCACCAACGAGGGGACCCAGTACTTC. As protein: CATNEGTQYF. This sequence joins TRBV24-1 and TRBJ2-7, with D possibly TRBD2 on 5 matching bases. The DNA end lines up better with TRBJ2-5; the J call may be wrong. CDR3 length equals 10 residues. CDR1 and CDR2 from the germline V gene are KGHDR and SFDVKD.

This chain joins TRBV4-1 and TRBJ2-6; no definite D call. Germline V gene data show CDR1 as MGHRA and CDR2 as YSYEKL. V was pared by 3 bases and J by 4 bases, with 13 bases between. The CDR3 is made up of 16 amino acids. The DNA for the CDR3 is TGCGCCAGCAGCCAGGGCGCAGTTTACGGGGCCAACGTCCTGACTTTC. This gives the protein CASSQGAVYGANVLTF.

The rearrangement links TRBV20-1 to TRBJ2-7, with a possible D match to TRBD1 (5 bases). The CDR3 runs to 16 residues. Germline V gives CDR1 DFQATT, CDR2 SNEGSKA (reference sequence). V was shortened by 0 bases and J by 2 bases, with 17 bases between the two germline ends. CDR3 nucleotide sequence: TGCAGTGCTAGAGATCAAGGGCAGGGATCCCCCTACGAGCAGTACTTC. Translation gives CSARDQGQGSPYEQYF.

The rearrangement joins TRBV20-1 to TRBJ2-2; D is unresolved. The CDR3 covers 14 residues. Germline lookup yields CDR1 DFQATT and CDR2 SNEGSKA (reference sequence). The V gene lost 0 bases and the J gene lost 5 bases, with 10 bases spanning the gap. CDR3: CSARDKGSTGELFF. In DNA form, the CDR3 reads TGCAGTGCTAGAGATAAGGGATCGACCGGGGAGCTGTTTTTT.